This T cell receptor (beta chain) appears in the sequencing data of a study of cytomegalovirus exposure and HLA in healthy donors. General study results and limits: Most TCR sequences showed up rarely, but some public TCRs showed up in many donors. In a later analysis, first-cohort TCR clusters were found to tend to co-occur in the 120 or so validation repertoires.

The CDR3 spans 12 residues. Per germline, CDR1 MDHEN and CDR2 SYDVKM. Trimming took 2 bases from V and 4 from J, leaving 6 bases between them. TCRdb keeps only in-frame clones here, not all; method: immunoSEQ multiplex PCR. The sample contains fewer than 85,000 clones, over 85% of which appear only once. About this clone: Its target is not known.

The TCR was taken from a woman under 30 in good health and CMV-seropositive. The sequencing input was PBMCs. The chain carries TRBV28 and TRBJ2-7, with D uncertain. CDR3 residues: CASSLRVYEQYF. The CDR3 DNA reads as TGTGCCAGCAGTTTACGAGTTTACGAGCAGTACTTC. The full variable domain, rest sourced from reference TRBV28 and TRBJ2-7, is DVKVTQSSRYLVKRTGEKVFLECVQDMDHENMFWYRQDPGLGLRLIYFSYDVKMKEKGDIPEGYSVSREKKERFSLILESASTNQTSMYLCASSLRVYEQYFGPGTRLTVT.